This record concerns one TCR beta chain sequence. Germline V CDR1 and CDR2: LGHDT, YNNKEL (reference sequence). This CDR3 region has 14 residues. Between the trimmed V and J ends, which lost 5 bases and 1 base, there was a span of 11 bases. These data are taken from a study of blood T cell repertoires in COVID-19. The repertoire was sequenced with immunoSEQ multiplex PCR; TCRdb's copy has only in-frame clones and lacks some. Among 15,000 to 20,000 clones listed, roughly 87% were seen once. The sample was peripheral blood. The sequence derives from a man aged 55 to 70 with active COVID-19. V usage is TRBV3-1 (or the pseudogene TRBV3-2) and J usage is TRBJ1-1; the D gene is possibly TRBD1 (6 bases). CDR3 coding DNA: TGTGCCAGCAGCAGCGGACAGCGGAACACTGAAGCTTTCTTT. It specifies CASSSGQRNTEAFF.